These T cell receptor beta chains were read from a single sample in a study of blood T cells in healthy people across ages. TCRdb re-called the 5' RACE reads with MiXCR, one entry per CDR3 protein. This table has about 1.6 million distinct CDR3 sequences, 30% to 40% appearing once. The sequencing sample was made of blood. The source is a woman aged 25 to 39 in good health. CDR3s include the opening cysteine and the closing phenylalanine or tryptophan. The order of the fields is V gene, CDR3 length, J gene, CDR3 protein.

v_gene: TRBV3-1; len: 17; j_gene: TRBJ2-2; CDR3aa: CASSQDRGPFGAGELFF
v_gene: TRBV18; len: 16; j_gene: TRBJ2-1; CDR3aa: CASSFPSGRAYNEQFF
v_gene: TRBV12-3/TRBV12-4; len: 16; j_gene: TRBJ2-1; CDR3aa: CASSLVREISYNEQFF
v_gene: TRBV29-1; len: 13; j_gene: TRBJ2-7; CDR3aa: CSGGDRSSYEQYF
v_gene: TRBV6-1; len: 16; j_gene: TRBJ2-1; CDR3aa: CASSEALSRGNNEQFF
v_gene: TRBV6-1; len: 14; j_gene: TRBJ2-7; CDR3aa: CASRKPGTEYEQYF
v_gene: TRBV28; len: 15; j_gene: TRBJ2-7; CDR3aa: CASSFQDRGFYEQYF
v_gene: TRBV9; len: 16; j_gene: TRBJ2-1; CDR3aa: CASSVGWDSSYNEQFF
v_gene: TRBV7-9; len: 14; j_gene: TRBJ1-2; CDR3aa: CASSLGDRVDGYTF
v_gene: TRBV5-1; len: 13; j_gene: TRBJ2-6; CDR3aa: CASSMAGANVLTF
v_gene: TRBV4-1; len: 12; j_gene: TRBJ1-1; CDR3aa: CASSQWNTEAFF
v_gene: TRBV2; len: 15; j_gene: TRBJ1-2; CDR3aa: CASSVQGALNYGYTF
v_gene: TRBV29-1; len: 13; j_gene: TRBJ2-1; CDR3aa: CSVATGNFNEQFF
v_gene: TRBV5-1; len: 14; j_gene: TRBJ1-2; CDR3aa: CASSLGGQERGYTF
v_gene: TRBV9; len: 14; j_gene: TRBJ1-4; CDR3aa: CASSVGGLSEKLFF
v_gene: TRBV11-2; len: 15; j_gene: TRBJ2-1; CDR3aa: CASSVGSGGSREQFF
v_gene: TRBV7-8; len: 18; j_gene: TRBJ1-5; CDR3aa: CASSLMPGPGASNQPQHF
v_gene: TRBV19; len: 15; j_gene: TRBJ2-5; CDR3aa: CASSSGTASEETQYF
v_gene: TRBV2; len: 12; j_gene: TRBJ2-5; CDR3aa: CASVPRRETQYF
v_gene: TRBV24-1; len: 16; j_gene: TRBJ2-1; CDR3aa: CATSDKASGNSNEQFF
v_gene: TRBV12-3/TRBV12-4; len: 15; j_gene: TRBJ2-7; CDR3aa: CASSLHRGVAYEQYF
v_gene: TRBV20-1; len: 14; j_gene: TRBJ1-1; CDR3aa: CSATQDRGRTEAFF
v_gene: TRBV20-1; len: 13; j_gene: TRBJ2-4; CDR3aa: CSASVTAKNIQYF
v_gene: TRBV29-1; len: 16; j_gene: TRBJ2-5; CDR3aa: CSVEDSRPTGLQTQYF
v_gene: TRBV29-1; len: 13; j_gene: TRBJ2-7; CDR3aa: CSAEDTGGFERYF
v_gene: TRBV20-1; len: 14; j_gene: TRBJ2-3; CDR3aa: CSAPDGRAPDTQYF
v_gene: TRBV9; len: 12; j_gene: TRBJ2-1; CDR3aa: CASKASGGEQFF
v_gene: TRBV28; len: 14; j_gene: TRBJ1-1; CDR3aa: CASSAGAVNTEAFF
v_gene: TRBV25-1; len: 16; j_gene: TRBJ2-1; CDR3aa: CASSGGLLDLDNEQFF
v_gene: TRBV19; len: 16; j_gene: TRBJ1-2; CDR3aa: CASSPRDLSLNYGYTF
v_gene: TRBV5-1; len: 16; j_gene: TRBJ2-5; CDR3aa: CASSPRGLAGDETQYF
v_gene: TRBV4-1; len: 17; j_gene: TRBJ2-7; CDR3aa: CASSQPFRDRDKSEQYF
v_gene: TRBV7-2; len: 15; j_gene: TRBJ2-1; CDR3aa: CASSPWRALWNEQFF
v_gene: TRBV7-6; len: 13; j_gene: TRBJ2-7; CDR3aa: CASSSTTGDEQYF
v_gene: TRBV7-9; len: 12; j_gene: NA; CDR3aa: CASRMEVHEQYF
v_gene: TRBV2; len: 14; j_gene: TRBJ2-5; CDR3aa: CASSVIGRANEQYF
v_gene: TRBV7-9; len: 15; j_gene: TRBJ2-5; CDR3aa: CASSLGYGSKETQYF
v_gene: TRBV20-1; len: 13; j_gene: TRBJ2-7; CDR3aa: CSARAGVYYEQYF
v_gene: TRBV29-1; len: 15; j_gene: TRBJ1-2; CDR3aa: CSVDGTGSTGYGYTF
v_gene: TRBV27; len: 15; j_gene: TRBJ2-1; CDR3aa: CASSLFPAEYNEQFF
v_gene: TRBV28; len: 14; j_gene: TRBJ2-5; CDR3aa: CASIQGTVRGTQYF
v_gene: TRBV6-6; len: 14; j_gene: TRBJ1-5; CDR3aa: CASSYGNSNQPQHF
v_gene: TRBV5-1; len: 16; j_gene: TRBJ2-5; CDR3aa: CASSFQGRLPQETQYF
v_gene: TRBV5-1; len: 12; j_gene: TRBJ2-5; CDR3aa: CASSGNPETQYF
v_gene: TRBV6-5; len: 15; j_gene: TRBJ1-2; CDR3aa: CASSFFQEPNYGYTF
v_gene: TRBV30; len: 16; j_gene: TRBJ2-7; CDR3aa: CAWSLGPLTGPGEQYF
v_gene: TRBV6-6; len: 15; j_gene: TRBJ1-5; CDR3aa: CASSSGTACNQPQHF
v_gene: TRBV20-1; len: 14; j_gene: TRBJ2-3; CDR3aa: CSANPGANTDTQYF
v_gene: TRBV11-1; len: 12; j_gene: TRBJ2-7; CDR3aa: CASSFNDYEQYF
v_gene: TRBV11-2; len: 12; j_gene: TRBJ1-2; CDR3aa: CASSSDGRDYTF
v_gene: TRBV4-2; len: 20; j_gene: TRBJ2-2; CDR3aa: CASSQDQGLAGEVRTGELFF
v_gene: TRBV3-1; len: 14; j_gene: TRBJ2-2; CDR3aa: CASSQDTYSGELFF
v_gene: TRBV7-2; len: 15; j_gene: TRBJ1-2; CDR3aa: CASGPVRGANYGYTF
v_gene: TRBV13; len: 15; j_gene: TRBJ2-1; CDR3aa: CASSIWDSSYNEQFF
v_gene: TRBV3-1; len: 12; j_gene: TRBJ1-2; CDR3aa: CAAADLNYGYTF
v_gene: TRBV30; len: 12; j_gene: TRBJ2-5; CDR3aa: CACVDNQETQYF
v_gene: TRBV4-2; len: 13; j_gene: TRBJ1-1; CDR3aa: CASSQEGGDEAFF